This TCR beta chain was sequenced during a study of blood T cell repertoires in COVID-19. At the level of the study: Samples representing acute and convalescent COVID-19 were sourced from the United States, Italy and Spain.

This CDR3 has 13 amino acids. Germline values: CDR1 SGHRS, CDR2 YFSETQ. V lost 7 bases to trimming and J lost 7 bases; unmatched junction nucleotides: 9. In the authors' methods: Estimation of nucleated cell counts relied on the amplification of reference gene primers. Assay: immunoSEQ multiplex PCR; the TCRdb copy retains only in-frame clones and omits some. The DNA was the basis for D and trimming; V, J and clone size are from that table. The repertoire holds 120,000 to 150,000 clones, with roughly 80% as singletons. The rearrangement links TRBV5-1 to TRBJ2-3, with TRBD2 matching over 7 bases. Sequencing was performed on peripheral blood. The receptor comes from a woman in her forties with active or convalescent COVID-19. For the CDR3, the DNA is TGCGCCAGCCAGACTAGCCTCATGAATACGCAGTATTTT. Amino acid sequence: CASQTSLMNTQYF.